These 6 T cell receptor beta chains came from one sample sequenced in a study of PD-L1 blockade in urothelial cancer. The repertoire was sequenced with immunoSEQ multiplex PCR; TCRdb's copy has only in-frame clones and lacks some. The sample yields about 50,000 clones, about 86% seen once. The sample's time point: pretreatment peripheral blood. The sample in question was PBMCs, obtained around atezolizumab (anti-PD-L1) treatment. The source is a man in his 70s with urothelial cancer.

This clone was detected only once. The chain uses TRBV7-3 and TRBJ1-1; the D gene is possibly TRBD1 (5 bases). This CDR3 contains 13 residues. Trimming removed 3 bases at V and 1 base at J, with 6 bases between. Germline V lookup: CDR1 SGHTA, CDR2 FQGTGA. The CDR3 loop is CASSFTGNTEAFF. The CDR3 DNA follows: TGTGCCAGCAGCTTCACAGGGAACACTGAAGCTTTCTTT.

The J gene is TRBJ2-6, the V gene TRBV7-3; D perhaps matches TRBD1 (7 bases). Germline V lookup: CDR1 SGHTA, CDR2 FQGTGA. This CDR3 spans 15 amino acids. V gave up 10 bases and J gave up 0 bases, with 13 bases separating them. As DNA, the CDR3 is TGTGCCACCCGCGGGACAGCCTCTGGGGCCAACGTCCTGACTTTC. Its protein product is CATRGTASGANVLTF.

The gene calls are TRBV25-1 and TRBJ2-7, with D perhaps TRBD2 (5 bases). The V end lost 2 bases, the J end lost 4 bases, and 9 bases lay between the germline ends. CDR1 is MGHDK, CDR2 SYGVNS, per germline. This CDR3 has 13 residues. The CDR3 region has the DNA TGTGCCAGCAGTGAACTTGGAGGTTACGAGCAGTACTTC. The encoded protein is CASSELGGYEQYF.

The chain is built from TRBV6-5 and TRBJ2-1, with 7 nucleotides matching TRBD2. The CDR3 is 14 amino acids. The V gene's germline CDR1 is MNHEY and CDR2 SVGAGI. Trimming at V came to 8 bases and at J to 0 bases, leaving 4 bases not matched to a gene. The DNA for the CDR3 is TGTGCCAGCGGGGGAGGGAGCTCCTACAATGAGCAGTTCTTC. The encoded protein is CASGGGSSYNEQFF.

The rearrangement joins TRBV6-6 to TRBJ2-5; 9 bases are a match to TRBD2. The germline CDR1 and CDR2 sequences are MNHNY and SVGAGI (reference sequence). The CDR3 loop spans 14 amino acids. The trim removed 7 bases at V and 4 bases at J, leaving 7 bases unmatched. CDR3 DNA: TGTGCCAGCACCCCTAGCGGGGACGTAGAGACCCAGTACTTC. It encodes CASTPSGDVETQYF.

This chain connects TRBV7-5 to TRBJ2-7; the D call TRBD2 from the table was never checked on the DNA. TRBV7-5 is a pseudogene. CDR3 length: 16 amino acids. The CDR3 DNA reads TGTGTCAGAAGTCCTATCAGGGTAGCGGGGTACTACGAGCAGTACTTC. Its protein product is CVRSPIRVAGYYEQYF.